This T cell receptor (beta chain) was profiled in a study of blood T cell repertoires in COVID-19. Across the whole study: The study drew acute and convalescent COVID-19 samples from the United States, Italy and Spain. T cells, B-cell-depleted T cells, or PBMCs supplied cDNA or gDNA.

V lost 2 bases, J lost 5 bases, and 12 bases lay in between. This CDR3 comprises 14 residues. CDR1 is SGHAT and CDR2 is FQNNGV in the germline V gene. Method: immunoSEQ multiplex PCR; TCRdb's copy keeps in-frame clones and lacks some. The table lists about 150,000 clones, more than 65% of them singletons. Sequences were obtained from peripheral blood. The chain combines TRBV11-2 with TRBJ1-1; possibly TRBD1 for D (5 bases). The sequence was obtained from a woman older than 75 with acute or convalescent COVID-19. CDR3 protein: CASSLMARATEAFF. CDR3 nucleotides: TGTGCCAGCAGCTTAATGGCCAGGGCTACTGAAGCTTTCTTT.